Each of the 31 T cell receptor beta chains below was sequenced from the same sample in a study of cytomegalovirus exposure and HLA in healthy donors (dated by TCRdb to the late 2010s). Libraries were made using the immunoSEQ multiplex PCR assay. A mixture of 60 forward primers for TCR Vbeta segments and 13 reverse primers for TCR Jbeta segments was used in the multiplex PCR. TCRdb carries this immuneACCESS record with in-frame sequences only. Its versions omit some clonotypes, under half of them owing to an unresolved V gene in the studies checked, with the rest unexplained. For this sample the table gives 200,000 or so clones, of which about 90% were detected only once. In total, the top ten clones hold less than 0.3% of the sample. The sequenced material came from PBMCs. These receptors originate from a girl less than two years old in good health and CMV-seronegative.

This CDR3 reads CASSLGGLVLYEQYF. DNA for the CDR3: TGTGCCAGCAGCTTGGGGGGACTAGTCCTTTACGAGCAGTACTTC. The chain employs TRBV13 and TRBJ2-7; 8 positions agree with TRBD2. Looked up from germline, CDR1 is PRHDT and CDR2 is FYEKMQ (reference sequence). The CDR3 is made up of 15 amino acids. Germline trimming cut 3 bases from V and 4 bases from J; bases unmatched to any gene: 8.

The rearrangement links TRBV7-2 to TRBJ2-2, with 15 nucleotides matching TRBD2. This CDR3 has 16 residues. The germline CDR1 and CDR2 sequences are SGHTA and FQGNSA. J gave up 7 bases and V 5 bases, and 5 bases lay outside the gene matches. The chain's CDR3 is CASSGTSGRYGGELFF. The CDR3 DNA follows: TGTGCCAGCAGCGGGACTAGCGGGAGGTACGGCGGGGAGCTGTTTTTT.

The CDR3 reads CASSPYNTGVGGYTF. In nucleotides, the CDR3 is TGTGCCAGCAGCCCCTACAACACAGGGGTCGGAGGCTACACCTTC. The rearrangement uses TRBV27 and TRBJ1-2; the match to TRBD1 covers 7 bases. Germline CDR1 and CDR2: MNHEY and SMNVEV (reference sequence). This CDR3 comprises 15 residues. The J segment lost 8 bases and the V segment lost 6 bases, leaving 15 bases of the junction unmatched.

The CDR3 coding sequence is TGTGCCAGCAGCTTGACAGGGGGTAACTATGGCTACACCTTC. This encodes CASSLTGGNYGYTF. J is TRBJ1-2 and V is TRBV7-3; 9 bases are a match to TRBD1. V lost 3 bases and J lost 1; bases outside the gene matches: 0. CDR3 length: 14 residues. The germline gives CDR1 SGHTA, CDR2 FQGTGA.

The chain is built from TRBV7-2 and TRBJ1-1; D unclear. The CDR3 consists of 14 residues. Trimming left V 3 bases short and J 1 base short, with 9 bases between. CDR1 SGHTA and CDR2 FQGNSA come from the germline V gene. The CDR3 region has the DNA TGTGCCAGCAGCTTTCTGACACCGAACACTGAAGCTTTCTTT. Its protein is CASSFLTPNTEAFF.

This clone has only a few counts. This chain connects TRBV18 to TRBJ2-1; 9 bases align to TRBD1. The CDR3 spans 16 residues. V shed 6 bases and J 7 bases; nucleotides not matched to a gene: 13. The germline gives CDR1 KGHSH, CDR2 LQKENI. The CDR3 DNA reads TGTGCCAGCTCCCCGACACTGCCGGGACAGGGAAATGAGCAGTTCTTC. It encodes CASSPTLPGQGNEQFF.

This chain connects TRBV7-2 to TRBJ2-3; D might be TRBD1 (7 bases). V lost 10 bases and J 4 bases, leaving 27 bases between the germline ends. Germline CDR1 and CDR2: SGHTA and FQGNSA. The CDR3 is made up of 17 amino acids. Here the CDR3 reads CATSGGLAGSWADTQYF. For the CDR3, the DNA is TGTGCCACCTCAGGGGGGCTAGCTGGTTCATGGGCAGATACGCAGTATTTT.

The chain is built from TRBV29-1 and TRBJ2-7; TRBD2 aligns across 7 bases. CDR1 and CDR2 from the germline V gene are SQVTM and ANQGSEA. J lost 0 bases, V lost 6 bases, and 8 bases had no gene match. CDR3 length equals 14 residues. CDR3 in DNA: TGCAGCGTGGAGGGACTACAAGGCTCCTACGAGCAGTACTTC. It specifies CSVEGLQGSYEQYF.

V and J are TRBV27 and TRBJ2-7; D not resolved. The CDR3 runs 15 residues. CDR1 and CDR2 (germline): MNHEY, SMNVEV (reference sequence). The V end lost 5 bases, the J end lost 0 bases, and 14 bases lay between the germline ends. The CDR3 coding sequence is TGTGCCAGCAGTCCAGGCCACCATGTCTCCTACGAGCAGTACTTC. It encodes CASSPGHHVSYEQYF.

This clone was found once. The CDR3 DNA sequence: TGTGCCATCAGTGAGCGTCAGGGCTCCTACGAGCAGTACTTC. Its protein is CAISERQGSYEQYF. V gene TRBV10-3 combines with J gene TRBJ2-7; tentative D call: TRBD1 (5 bases). The CDR3 sequence is 14 residues long. Per the germline V gene, CDR1 is ENHRY and CDR2 is SYGVKD. The V end lost 2 bases, the J end lost 0 bases, and 8 bases lay between the germline ends.

The chain recombines TRBV7-8 with TRBJ2-1, with 8 nucleotides matching TRBD1. The trim removed 5 bases at V and 8 bases at J, leaving 11 bases unmatched. Germline assignment: CDR1 SGHVS and CDR2 FQNEAQ. The CDR3 is made up of 15 amino acids. Here the CDR3 DNA reads TGTGCCAGCAGCCCAGCAGGGGGCGATAGGGATGAGCAGTTCTTC. Its translation: CASSPAGGDRDEQFF.

The chain has TRBV10-3 and TRBJ2-3; D is perhaps TRBD2 (5 bases). Germline assignment: CDR1 ENHRY and CDR2 SYGVKD. With 2 bases removed from V and 2 bases from J, the gap between germline ends came to 8 bases. This CDR3 region has 14 residues. The CDR3 DNA reads TGTGCCATCAGTGAGAAAGCGGCCACAGATACGCAGTATTTT. Its translation: CAISEKAATDTQYF.

V gene TRBV21-1 combines with J gene TRBJ2-3; the D call of TRBD1 is as the table states it, not checked on the DNA. TRBV21-1 has pseudogene status. The CDR3 runs to 16 residues. The CDR3, as DNA: TGTGCCAGCAGCGAGTACAGGGGTACTAGCACAGATACGCAGTATTTT. It is translated as CASSEYRGTSTDTQYF.

The chain employs TRBV9 and TRBJ1-1, with D maybe TRBD1 (5 bases). V was cut by 0 bases and J by 5 bases, with 11 bases left in between. This CDR3 is 14 amino acids long. CDR1 and CDR2 (germline): SGDLS, YYNGEE. CDR3: CASSVDGQATEAFF. The CDR3 nucleotides are TGTGCCAGCAGCGTAGATGGACAAGCGACTGAAGCTTTCTTT.

This clone was found a few times. The gene calls are TRBV7-3 and TRBJ2-1; D is undetermined. The germline V gene encodes CDR1 SGHTA and CDR2 FQGTGA. CDR3 length equals 15 residues. Trimming cost V 5 bases and J 5 bases, with 16 bases left between them. DNA for the CDR3: TGTGCCAGCAGCCCGACACCACAAGCTCACAATGAGCAGTTCTTC. Protein product: CASSPTPQAHNEQFF.

The V gene is TRBV2, the J gene TRBJ1-2; 9 bases map to TRBD1. The V and J ends lost 5 bases and 6 bases, in that order; junction bases with no gene match: 10. Per the germline V gene, CDR1 is SNHLY and CDR2 is FYNNEI. The CDR3 sequence is 15 residues long. The CDR3 nucleotides read TGTGCCAGCAGTCCCTACAGGGGGCAGGAAGATGGCTACACCTTC. Residues: CASSPYRGQEDGYTF.

J is TRBJ2-5 and V is TRBV10-3; D ambiguous. Germline V gene data show CDR1 as ENHRY and CDR2 as SYGVKD. The germline V and J ends were trimmed by 7 bases and 1 base, with 10 bases remaining between them. CDR3 length: 13 residues. The CDR3 protein is CAIIRYAQETQYF. CDR3 in DNA: TGTGCCATCATCAGGTACGCCCAAGAGACCCAGTACTTC.

V usage is TRBV30 and J usage is TRBJ1-5, with a weak D call TRBD1 (6 bases). Per germline, CDR1 GTSNPN and CDR2 SVGIG (reference sequence). The CDR3 length is 14 residues. The V gene lost 0 bases and the J gene lost 2 bases, with 8 bases spanning the gap. CDR3 loop: CAWSVSGGNQPQHF. CDR3 in DNA: TGTGCCTGGAGTGTTTCAGGGGGCAATCAGCCCCAGCATTTT. The complete variable domain, with remaining parts taken from reference TRBV30 and TRBJ1-5, reads SQTIHQWPATLVQPVGSPLSLECTVEGTSNPNLYWYRQAAGRGLQLLFYSVGIGQISSEVPQNLSASRPQDRQFILSSKKLLLSDSGFYLCAWSVSGGNQPQHFGDGTRLSIL.

In this sample, this clone turned up a few times. The chain joins TRBV2 to TRBJ2-3; tentatively, D is TRBD2 (5 bases). The CDR3 spans 16 residues. Trimming cost V 3 bases and J 2 bases, with 15 bases left between them. Germline assignment: CDR1 SNHLY and CDR2 FYNNEI. CDR3 in amino acids: CASSERSSSSTDTQYF. CDR3 sequence (DNA): TGTGCCAGCAGTGAGCGGTCTAGCTCCTCCACAGATACGCAGTATTTT.

The rearrangement uses TRBV6-1 and TRBJ1-1; a weak D match, TRBD1 (5 bases). Trimming left V 1 base short and J 4 bases short, with 13 bases between. The CDR3 is 15 amino acids. Germline V gene data show CDR1 as MNHNS and CDR2 as SASEGT. The CDR3 region has the DNA TGTGCCAGCAGTGAAGGCCCCTCGGGGGGCACTGAAGCTTTCTTT. The encoded protein is CASSEGPSGGTEAFF.

A remark on this clone: In the same sample, other DNA sequences code for this CDR3. The V gene is TRBV5-1, the J gene TRBJ1-2, with 7 nucleotides matching TRBD1. The V gene end was trimmed by 4 bases and the J gene end by 0 bases; junction bases not matched to a gene: 12. The CDR3 covers 17 residues. Germline V gene sequence: CDR1 SGHRS, CDR2 YFSETQ. CDR3 residues: CASSLRDSLLSNYGYTF. The CDR3 nucleotides are TGCGCCAGCAGCCTCCGGGACAGTCTACTTTCTAACTATGGCTACACCTTC.

The chain couples TRBV30 to TRBJ1-2; the D gene is possibly TRBD1 (6 bases). V lost 2 bases and J lost 2, with 6 bases in between. Germline V lookup: CDR1 GTSNPN, CDR2 SVGIG (reference sequence). The CDR3 totals 12 residues. The CDR3 coding sequence is TGTGCCTGGAGTACAGGGAACTATGGCTACACCTTC. Encoded protein: CAWSTGNYGYTF.

This sequence joins TRBV5-1 and TRBJ2-3; 10 positions match TRBD2. The CDR3 runs to 17 residues. CDR1 and CDR2 (germline): SGHRS, YFSETQ. After removal of 3 bases from V and 4 bases from J, the junction contained 11 bases not matched to a gene. This CDR3 is CASSSGVAGGRADTQYF. In nucleotides, the CDR3 is TGCGCCAGCAGCTCCGGGGTAGCGGGGGGCCGCGCAGATACGCAGTATTTT. Together with reference TRBV5-1 and TRBJ2-3, the CDR3 gives the full variable domain: KAGVTQTPRYLIKTRGQQVTLSCSPISGHRSVSWYQQTPGQGLQFLFEYFSETQRNKGNFPGRFSGRQFSNSRSEMNVSTLELGDSALYLCASSSGVAGGRADTQYFGPGTRLTVL.

The J gene is TRBJ2-1, the V gene TRBV9; 9 bases are shared with TRBD2. Per the germline V gene, CDR1 is SGDLS and CDR2 is YYNGEE. The CDR3 sequence is 16 residues long. V shed 5 bases and J 5 bases; nucleotides not matched to a gene: 11. The DNA of the CDR3 is TGTGCCAGCAGTGGGCTGGGGCGGGAGGGCGACAATGAGCAGTTCTTC. Encoded protein: CASSGLGREGDNEQFF. Filled out from reference TRBV9 and TRBJ2-1, the complete variable domain reads DSGVTQTPKHLITATGQRVTLRCSPRSGDLSVYWYQQSLDQGLQFLIQYYNGEERAKGNILERFSAQQFPDLHSELNLSSLELGDSALYFCASSGLGREGDNEQFFGPGTRLTVL.

The gene calls are TRBV9 and TRBJ2-7; 7 nucleotides match TRBD1. The germline gives CDR1 SGDLS, CDR2 YYNGEE. J lost 3 bases, V lost 1 base, and 4 bases had no gene match. CDR3 length: 14 residues. CDR3 in amino acids: CASSVQGQSYEQYF. For the CDR3, the DNA is TGTGCCAGCAGCGTACAGGGACAGAGCTACGAGCAGTACTTC. Full variable domain (remainder filled in from reference TRBV9 and TRBJ2-7): DSGVTQTPKHLITATGQRVTLRCSPRSGDLSVYWYQQSLDQGLQFLIQYYNGEERAKGNILERFSAQQFPDLHSELNLSSLELGDSALYFCASSVQGQSYEQYFGPGTRLTVT.

The V and J genes are TRBV7-9 and TRBJ1-1; D gene ambiguous. CDR3 length: 13 amino acids. Looked up from germline, CDR1 is SEHNR and CDR2 is FQNEAQ (reference sequence). Deletions cut 6 bases from V and 1 base from J, with 9 bases between. The CDR3, as DNA: TGTGCCAGCAGGTATCAGGAGAACACTGAAGCTTTCTTT. Residues: CASRYQENTEAFF.

V gene TRBV13 combines with J gene TRBJ1-2; TRBD1 might be the D (6 bases). Germline V gene data show CDR1 as PRHDT and CDR2 as FYEKMQ (reference sequence). There are 15 residues in the CDR3. V was trimmed by 5 bases and J by 5 bases, leaving 18 bases between them. CDR3 DNA: TGTGCCAGCAGCGCAAGGGGGTCGGGGAGTTATGGCTACACCTTC. It is translated as CASSARGSGSYGYTF.

This chain links TRBV6-4 with TRBJ2-7, with 8 bases fitting TRBD1. This CDR3 comprises 14 residues. The ends lost 9 bases at V and 3 bases at J; junction bases unmatched: 10. Germline CDR1 and CDR2: MRHNA and SNTAGT. Written as DNA, the CDR3 is TGTGCCAGTGTCAAATCAGACAGGGGCTACGAGCAGTACTTC. Its translation is CASVKSDRGYEQYF.

A note on this clone: Other DNA sequences in this sample translate to the same CDR3. The genes are TRBV29-1 and TRBJ1-1, with TRBD1 identical over 9 bases. With 2 bases clipped from V and 4 bases from J, the junction kept 2 bases outside the gene matches. The CDR3 has 13 residues. The germline V gene encodes CDR1 SQVTM and CDR2 ANQGSEA. The CDR3, as DNA: TGCAGCGTTGAAAGACAGGGGGTCACTGAAGCTTTCTTT. The encoded protein is CSVERQGVTEAFF.

The rearrangement links TRBV19 to TRBJ2-6; possibly TRBD1 for D (5 bases). Germline V gene sequence: CDR1 LNHDA, CDR2 SQIVND (reference sequence). The CDR3 length is 15 residues. Trimming cost V 9 bases and J 2 bases, with 14 bases left between them. The CDR3, as DNA: TGTGCCAGCGACGACCTAGGGGCTGGGGCCAACGTCCTGACTTTC. As protein: CASDDLGAGANVLTF.

The J gene is TRBJ1-6, the V gene TRBV5-1, with 8 bases that match TRBD1. There are 16 residues in the CDR3. Germline CDR1 reads SGHRS; CDR2 reads YFSETQ. J lost 10 bases, V lost 0 bases, and 9 bases had no gene match. CDR3 region: CASSLVSGGFWSPLHF. The CDR3 DNA follows: TGCGCCAGCAGCTTGGTGTCAGGGGGCTTCTGGTCACCCCTCCACTTT.